This entry features one T cell receptor (beta chain) sequence. This entry comes from a study of blood T cell repertoires in COVID-19. Study in general: The origin of the acute and convalescent COVID-19 samples was the United States, Italy and Spain. The cDNA or gDNA used as material had been derived from T cells, B-cell-depleted T cells, or PBMCs.

In the source study's methods: Using reference gene primer amplification, nucleated cell counts were estimated. Using immunoSEQ multiplex PCR, the repertoire was profiled, and TCRdb retains in-frame clones only, with some absent. The DNA gave D and trimming, while V, J and clone size come from that table. This sample carries 130,000 or so clones, approximately 85% of them seen once, and the ten largest clones take roughly 4.5%. The clonotype originates from a human donor in a cohort sampled during active COVID-19. Sequenced sample: peripheral blood.

The CDR3 nucleotides are TGTGCCAGCAGCCCGATTATTCGGACAGGAACGTCAACTAATGAAAAACTGTTTTTT. This sequence encodes CASSPIIRTGTSTNEKLFF. This chain uses TRBV3-1 (or the pseudogene TRBV3-2) with TRBJ1-4, with 7 bases lining up with TRBD1. CDR1 is LGHDT and CDR2 is YNNKEL in the germline V gene (reference sequence). The J segment lost 0 bases and the V segment lost 4 bases, leaving 14 bases of the junction unmatched. This CDR3 has 19 amino acids.